The clone carrying this T cell receptor (beta chain) was recorded many times. Antigen unknown. V lost 5 bases and J 7 bases, leaving 23 bases between the germline ends. Looked up from germline, CDR1 is SGHDT and CDR2 is YYEEEE. The CDR3 is 16 residues long. The amount of total RNA extracted per sample was at least 5 micrograms. The second PCR ran roughly 7 to 12 cycles with a sample-barcoded 5' primer and J-beta primers. TCRdb redid the calling of the 5' RACE reads with MiXCR, one entry per CDR3 protein. The sample lists roughly 900,000 distinct CDR3 sequences; roughly 52% were seen once. This record comes from a study of blood T cells in healthy people across ages. Study-level findings and limits: Unsorted PBMC material precluded a definitive naive versus antigen-experienced comparison.

The chain recombines TRBV5-6 with TRBJ2-3, with a possible D match to TRBD2 (5 bases). The origin of this receptor is a man aged 30 to 45 in good health. The source material was blood. The CDR3 sequence is CASRHGSRGNSYTQYF. CDR3 DNA sequence: TGTGCCAGCAGACACGGCTCCCGGGGTAATAGTTATACGCAGTATTTT.